A selection of T cell receptor beta chains follows, all from one sample in a study of blood T cells in healthy people across ages. TCRdb itself ran the 5' RACE reads through MiXCR, one entry per CDR3 protein. The table has 1.8 million or so distinct CDR3 sequences, roughly 43% seen once. Sequencing was performed on blood. All receptors come from a human donor in good health. Each CDR3 is given with its conserved first and last residue. D genes are given only for firm matches. Clone sizes are given selectively: once, few, many, or a class where the clone is expanded.

V	D	J	size	CDR3	DNA
TRBV28	NA	TRBJ1-5	NA	CASGPDSYNQPQHF	TGTGCCTCGGGCCCGGACAGTTACAATCAGCCCCAGCATTTT
TRBV4-1	TRBD1	TRBJ2-3	NA	CASSQDRRGNTDTQYF	TGCGCCAGCAGCCAAGACCGCAGGGGGAACACAGATACGCAGTATTTT
TRBV11-3	NA	TRBJ2-1	NA	CASSVRRGADREQFF	TGTGCCAGCAGCGTACGCAGGGGCGCCGATAGGGAGCAGTTCTTC
TRBV12-3/TRBV12-4	TRBD1	TRBJ1-3	NA	CASGRQGGNTIYF	TGTGCCAGCGGGAGACAGGGAGGAAACACCATATATTTT
TRBV7-9	NA	TRBJ1-6	NA	CASSPQGPLNNSPLHF	TGTGCCAGCAGTCCACAGGGTCCCCTCAATAATTCACCCCTCCACTTT
TRBV27	NA	TRBJ1-2	many	CASSLRGLNYGYTF	TGTGCCAGCAGTTTAAGAGGGCTTAACTATGGCTACACCTTC
TRBV7-2	TRBD1	TRBJ1-5	NA	CASSIMWTGGQPQHF	TGTGCCAGCAGCATAATGTGGACAGGGGGCCAGCCCCAGCATTTT
TRBV29-1	TRBD1	TRBJ2-5	few	CSAAFPDRGPETQYF	TGCAGCGCCGCATTTCCGGACAGGGGGCCAGAGACCCAGTACTTC
TRBV12-3/TRBV12-4	NA	TRBJ2-3	NA	CASSLANGGVSSDTQYF	TGTGCCAGCAGTTTAGCAAATGGAGGGGTATCATCGGATACGCAGTATTTT
TRBV10-3	TRBD1	TRBJ1-2	few	CAIRQGVNCGYTF	TGTGCCATAAGACAGGGGGTAAACTGTGGCTACACCTTC
TRBV11-2	NA	TRBJ2-7	NA	CASSLVLPGEQYF	TGTGCCAGCAGCTTAGTATTGCCGGGGGAGCAGTACTTC
TRBV7-6	NA	TRBJ1-2	NA	CASSPKTPQGSGYGYTF	TGTGCCAGCAGCCCGAAAACCCCCCAGGGTTCGGGCTATGGCTACACCTTC
TRBV7-9	NA	TRBJ1-2	NA	CASSRTVGSRGYTF	TGTGCCAGCAGCCGTACAGTTGGCTCTCGGGGCTACACCTTC
TRBV11-3	NA	TRBJ1-2	once	CASSSGHHYGYTF	TGTGCCAGCAGCTCCGGACACCACTATGGCTACACCTTC